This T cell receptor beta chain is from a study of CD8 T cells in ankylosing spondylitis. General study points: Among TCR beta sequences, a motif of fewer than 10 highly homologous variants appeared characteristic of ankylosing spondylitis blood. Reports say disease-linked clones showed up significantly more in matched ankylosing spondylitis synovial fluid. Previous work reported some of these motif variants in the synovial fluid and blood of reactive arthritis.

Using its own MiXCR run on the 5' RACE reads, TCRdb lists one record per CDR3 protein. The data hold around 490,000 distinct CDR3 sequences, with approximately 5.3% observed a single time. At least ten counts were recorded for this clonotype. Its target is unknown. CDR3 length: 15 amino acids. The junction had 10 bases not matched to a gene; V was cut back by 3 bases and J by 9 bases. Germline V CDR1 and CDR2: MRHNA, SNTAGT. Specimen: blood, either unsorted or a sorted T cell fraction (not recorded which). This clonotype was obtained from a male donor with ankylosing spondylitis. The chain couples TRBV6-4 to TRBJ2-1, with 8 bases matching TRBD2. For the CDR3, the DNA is TGTGCCAGCAGTGAATTAGCGGGGCGGACAGTTGAGCAGTTCTTC. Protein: CASSELAGRTVEQFF.